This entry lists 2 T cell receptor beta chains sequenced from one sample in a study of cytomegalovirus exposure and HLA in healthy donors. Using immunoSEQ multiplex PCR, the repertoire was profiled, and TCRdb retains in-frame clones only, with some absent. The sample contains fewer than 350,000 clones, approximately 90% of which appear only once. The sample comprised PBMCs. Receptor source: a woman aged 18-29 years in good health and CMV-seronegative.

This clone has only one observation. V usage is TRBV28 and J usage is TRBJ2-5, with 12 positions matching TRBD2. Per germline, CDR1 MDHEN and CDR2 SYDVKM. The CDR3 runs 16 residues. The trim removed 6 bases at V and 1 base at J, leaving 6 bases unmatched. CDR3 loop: CASSAVTSGGQETQYF. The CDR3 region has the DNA TGTGCCAGCAGCGCGGTGACTAGCGGGGGCCAAGAGACCCAGTACTTC.

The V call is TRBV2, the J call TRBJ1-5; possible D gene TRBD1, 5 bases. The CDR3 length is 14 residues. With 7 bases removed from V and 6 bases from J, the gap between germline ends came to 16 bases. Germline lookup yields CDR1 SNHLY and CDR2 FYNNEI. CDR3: CASTGMTVGQPQHF. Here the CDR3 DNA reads TGTGCCAGCACAGGGATGACAGTGGGTCAGCCCCAGCATTTT.